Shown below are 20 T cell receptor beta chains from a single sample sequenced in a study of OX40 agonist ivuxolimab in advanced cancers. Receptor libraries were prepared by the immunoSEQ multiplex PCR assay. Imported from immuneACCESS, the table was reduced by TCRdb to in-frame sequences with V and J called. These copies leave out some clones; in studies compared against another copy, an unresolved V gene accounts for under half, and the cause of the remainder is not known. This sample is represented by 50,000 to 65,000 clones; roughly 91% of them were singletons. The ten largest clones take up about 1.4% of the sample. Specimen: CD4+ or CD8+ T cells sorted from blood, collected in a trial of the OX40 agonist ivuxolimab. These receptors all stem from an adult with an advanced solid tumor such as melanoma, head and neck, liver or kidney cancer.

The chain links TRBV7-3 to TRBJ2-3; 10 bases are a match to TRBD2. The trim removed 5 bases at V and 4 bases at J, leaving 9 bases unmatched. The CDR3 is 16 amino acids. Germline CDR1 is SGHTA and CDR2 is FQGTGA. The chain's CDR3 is CASSLHPAGGPDTQYF. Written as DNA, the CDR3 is TGTGCCAGCAGCCTGCACCCAGCGGGGGGGCCAGATACGCAGTATTTT.

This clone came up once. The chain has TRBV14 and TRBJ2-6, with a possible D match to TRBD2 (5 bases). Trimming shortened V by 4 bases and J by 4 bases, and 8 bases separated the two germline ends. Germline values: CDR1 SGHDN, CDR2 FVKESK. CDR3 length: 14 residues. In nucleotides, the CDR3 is TGTGCCAGCAGCCCCACGGGGGGGGCCAACGTCCTGACTTTC. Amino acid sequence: CASSPTGGANVLTF.

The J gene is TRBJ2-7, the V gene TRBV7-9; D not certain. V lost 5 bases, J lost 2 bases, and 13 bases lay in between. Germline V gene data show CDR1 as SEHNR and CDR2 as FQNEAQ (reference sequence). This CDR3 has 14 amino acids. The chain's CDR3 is CASSPGTRTYEQYF. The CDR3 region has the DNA TGTGCCAGCAGCCCTGGAACCCGTACCTACGAGCAGTACTTC.

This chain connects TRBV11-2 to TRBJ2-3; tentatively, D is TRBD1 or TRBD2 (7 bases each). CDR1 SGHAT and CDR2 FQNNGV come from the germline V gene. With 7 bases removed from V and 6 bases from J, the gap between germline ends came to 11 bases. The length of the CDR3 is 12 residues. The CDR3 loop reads CASNQGGDTQYF. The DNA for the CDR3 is TGTGCCAGCAACCAGGGGGGGGATACGCAGTATTTT.

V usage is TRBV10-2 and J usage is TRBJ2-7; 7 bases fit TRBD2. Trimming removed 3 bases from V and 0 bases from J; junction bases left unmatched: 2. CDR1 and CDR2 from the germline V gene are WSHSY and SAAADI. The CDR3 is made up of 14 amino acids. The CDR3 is CASSEGGGSYEQYF. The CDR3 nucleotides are TGCGCCAGCAGTGAAGGCGGGGGCTCCTACGAGCAGTACTTC.

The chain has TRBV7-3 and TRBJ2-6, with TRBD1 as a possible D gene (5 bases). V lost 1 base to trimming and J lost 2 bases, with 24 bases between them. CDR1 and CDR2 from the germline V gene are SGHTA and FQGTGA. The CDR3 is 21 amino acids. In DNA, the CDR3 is TGTGCCAGCAGCTTAAACCCGATGGCCGCAGGGTCCATAGCTGGGGCCAACGTCCTGACTTTC. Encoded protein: CASSLNPMAAGSIAGANVLTF.

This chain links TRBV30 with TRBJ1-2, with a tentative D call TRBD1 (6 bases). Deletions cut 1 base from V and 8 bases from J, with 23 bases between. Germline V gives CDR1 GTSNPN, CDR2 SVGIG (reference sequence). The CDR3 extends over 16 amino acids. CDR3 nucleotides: TGTGCCTGGAGTGCCCGCACAGGGAGAGGACGGCGGGGCTACACCTTC. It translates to CAWSARTGRGRRGYTF.

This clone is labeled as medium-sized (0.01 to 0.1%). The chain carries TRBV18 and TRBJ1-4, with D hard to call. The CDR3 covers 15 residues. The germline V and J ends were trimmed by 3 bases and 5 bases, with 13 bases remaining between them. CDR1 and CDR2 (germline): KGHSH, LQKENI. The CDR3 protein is CASSPRADKNEKLFF. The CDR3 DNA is TGTGCCAGCTCACCCCGGGCCGATAAGAATGAAAAACTGTTTTTT.

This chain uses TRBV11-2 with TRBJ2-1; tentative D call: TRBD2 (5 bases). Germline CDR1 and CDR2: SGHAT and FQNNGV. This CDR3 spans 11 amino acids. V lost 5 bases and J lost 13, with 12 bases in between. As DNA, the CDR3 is TGTGCCAGCAGCCCAGGACTTTTTCAGTTCTTC. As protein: CASSPGLFQFF.

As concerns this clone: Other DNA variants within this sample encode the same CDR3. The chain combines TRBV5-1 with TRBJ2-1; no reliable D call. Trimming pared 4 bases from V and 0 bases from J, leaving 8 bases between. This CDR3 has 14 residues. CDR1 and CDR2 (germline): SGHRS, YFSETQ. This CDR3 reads CASSPYSSYNEQFF. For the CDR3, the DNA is TGCGCCAGCAGCCCCTACAGCTCCTACAATGAGCAGTTCTTC.

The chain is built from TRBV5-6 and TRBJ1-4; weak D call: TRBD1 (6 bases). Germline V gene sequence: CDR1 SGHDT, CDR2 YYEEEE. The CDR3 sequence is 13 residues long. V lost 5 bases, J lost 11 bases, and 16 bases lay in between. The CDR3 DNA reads TGTGCCAGCAGTTATACAGGGCAGGAGAAACTGTTTTTT. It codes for CASSYTGQEKLFF.

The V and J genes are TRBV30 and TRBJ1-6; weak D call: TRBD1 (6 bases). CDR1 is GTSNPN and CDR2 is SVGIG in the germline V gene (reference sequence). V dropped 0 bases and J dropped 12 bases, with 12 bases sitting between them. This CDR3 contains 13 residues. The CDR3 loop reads CAWSVFRGQPLHF. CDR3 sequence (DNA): TGTGCCTGGAGTGTTTTCAGGGGACAACCCCTCCACTTT.

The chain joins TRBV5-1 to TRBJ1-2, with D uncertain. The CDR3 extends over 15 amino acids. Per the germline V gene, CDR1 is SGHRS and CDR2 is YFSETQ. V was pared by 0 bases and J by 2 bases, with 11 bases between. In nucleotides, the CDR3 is TGCGCCAGCAGCTTGGTAAAGGGAGGCAACTATGGCTACACCTTC. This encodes CASSLVKGGNYGYTF.

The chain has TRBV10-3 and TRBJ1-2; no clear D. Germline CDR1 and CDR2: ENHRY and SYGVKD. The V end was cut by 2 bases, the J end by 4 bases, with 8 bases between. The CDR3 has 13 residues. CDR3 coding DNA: TGTGCCATCAGTGAGGAGGCCGGCTATGGCTACACCTTC. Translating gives CAISEEAGYGYTF.

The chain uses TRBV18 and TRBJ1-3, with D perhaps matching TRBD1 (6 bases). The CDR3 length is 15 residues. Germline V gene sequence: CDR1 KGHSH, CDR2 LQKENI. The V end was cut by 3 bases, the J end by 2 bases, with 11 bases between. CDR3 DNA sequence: TGTGCCAGCTCACCCCGGACAGACCCTGGAAACACCATATATTTT. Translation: CASSPRTDPGNTIYF.

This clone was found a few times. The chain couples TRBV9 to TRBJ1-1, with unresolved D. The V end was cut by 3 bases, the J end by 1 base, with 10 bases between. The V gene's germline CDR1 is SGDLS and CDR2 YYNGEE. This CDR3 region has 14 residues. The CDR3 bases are TGTGCCAGCAGCGAGAGTCCACAGAACACTGAAGCTTTCTTT. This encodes CASSESPQNTEAFF.

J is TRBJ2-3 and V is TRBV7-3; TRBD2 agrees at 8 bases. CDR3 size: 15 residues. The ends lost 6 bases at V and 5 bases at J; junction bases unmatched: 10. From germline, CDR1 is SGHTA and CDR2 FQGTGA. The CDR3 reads CASSLLGGRLDTQYF. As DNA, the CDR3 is TGTGCCAGCAGTCTCTTGGGCGGGAGGTTAGATACGCAGTATTTT.

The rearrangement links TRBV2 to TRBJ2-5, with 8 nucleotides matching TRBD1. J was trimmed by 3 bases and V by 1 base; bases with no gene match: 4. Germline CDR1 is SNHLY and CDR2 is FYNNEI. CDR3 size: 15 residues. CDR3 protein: CASSEDGTGKETQYF. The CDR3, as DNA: TGTGCCAGCAGTGAAGATGGGACAGGAAAAGAGACCCAGTACTTC.

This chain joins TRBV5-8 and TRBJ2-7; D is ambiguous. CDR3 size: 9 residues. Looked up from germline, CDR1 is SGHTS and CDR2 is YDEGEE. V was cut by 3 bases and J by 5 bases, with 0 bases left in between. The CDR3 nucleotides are TGTGCCAGCAGCTACGAGCAGTACTTC. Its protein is CASSYEQYF.

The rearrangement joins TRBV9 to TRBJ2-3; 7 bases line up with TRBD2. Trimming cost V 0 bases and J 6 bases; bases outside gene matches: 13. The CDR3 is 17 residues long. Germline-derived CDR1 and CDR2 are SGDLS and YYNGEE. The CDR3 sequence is CASSVDGTGGFPDTQYF. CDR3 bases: TGTGCCAGCAGCGTAGATGGAACGGGAGGCTTCCCGGATACGCAGTATTTT.